The 30 T cell receptor beta chains listed next were all sequenced from one sample in a study of CD8 T cells in Susac syndrome. An amount of RNA that ranged from roughly 0.45 to 1 ug was reverse transcribed with random hexamers. Each CDR3 protein is one row after TCRdb ran MiXCR on the immunoSEQ multiplex PCR reads. This sample has some 140,000 distinct CDR3 sequences, with 75% to 90% found just once. Sequences were obtained from CD8+ T cells from PBMCs. The source is a human donor with multiple sclerosis.

This chain uses TRBV12-3 or TRBV12-4 with TRBJ2-1; D is uncertain. V lost 7 bases to trimming and J lost 6 bases, with 10 bases between them. The CDR3 extends over 12 amino acids. The CDR3 here is CASTPDRNEQFF. As DNA, the CDR3 is TGTGCCAGCACCCCCGACCGCAATGAGCAGTTCTTC.

The chain carries TRBV19 and TRBJ2-3, with no clear D. CDR1 and CDR2 from the germline V gene are LNHDA and SQIVND (reference sequence). The CDR3 spans 15 residues. Trimming left V 3 bases short and J 0 bases short, with 10 bases between. The CDR3 DNA follows: TGTGCCAGTAGTATGGGTCAGGCTAGCACAGATACGCAGTATTTT. Encoded protein: CASSMGQASTDTQYF.

The V call is TRBV7-2, the J call TRBJ1-2; the D is unclear. The CDR3 has 16 amino acids. V was shortened by 4 bases and J by 4 bases, with 19 bases between the two germline ends. Per the germline V gene, CDR1 is SGHTA and CDR2 is FQGNSA. Written as DNA, the CDR3 is TGTGCCAGCAGCTCCGTCCTTAGGCTAGGGAGCTATGGCTACACCTTC. Its protein product is CASSSVLRLGSYGYTF. Together with reference TRBV7-2 and TRBJ1-2, the CDR3 gives the full variable domain: GAGVSQSPSNKVTEKGKDVELRCDPISGHTALYWYRQSLGQGLEFLIYFQGNSAPDKSGLPSDRFSAERTGGSVSTLTIQRTQQEDSAVYLCASSSVLRLGSYGYTFGSGTRLTVV.

Here the CDR3 reads CASSSGADTDTQYF. The CDR3 DNA reads TGTGCCAGCAGTTCAGGGGCGGACACAGATACGCAGTATTTT. The chain is built from TRBV27 and TRBJ2-3; tentative D call: TRBD1 (6 bases). The CDR3 loop spans 14 amino acids. Trimming took off 4 bases at V and 2 bases at J, with 10 bases between the two ends. Germline CDR1 is MNHEY and CDR2 is SMNVEV (reference sequence).

The V call is TRBV7-6, the J call TRBJ1-1; D is unresolved. V was pared by 1 base and J by 1 base, with 7 bases between. CDR1 SGHVS and CDR2 FNYEAQ come from the germline V gene. The CDR3 is 14 residues long. CDR3 protein: CASSLGVWNTEAFF. The CDR3 region has the DNA TGTGCCAGCAGCTTAGGGGTTTGGAACACTGAAGCTTTCTTT.

This sequence joins TRBV11-2 and TRBJ2-1; 9 bases are shared with TRBD1. Germline CDR1 SGHAT, CDR2 FQNNGV. With 4 bases clipped from V and 5 bases from J, the junction kept 6 bases outside the gene matches. There are 15 residues in the CDR3. The chain's CDR3 is CASSSYRDRDNEQFF. The CDR3 region has the DNA TGTGCCAGCAGCTCATACCGGGACAGGGACAATGAGCAGTTCTTC.

The rearrangement joins TRBV2 to TRBJ1-1; D not certain. The CDR3 totals 13 residues. Germline CDR1 and CDR2: SNHLY and FYNNEI. The germline V and J ends were trimmed by 11 bases and 1 base, with 14 bases remaining between them. CDR3 sequence: CACQRTGNTEAFF. Here the CDR3 DNA reads TGTGCCTGCCAGAGGACGGGGAACACTGAAGCTTTCTTT.

The chain has TRBV10-3 and TRBJ1-5; 10 bases align to TRBD1. With V trimmed by 6 bases and J by 6 bases, 8 bases remained unmatched. CDR1 and CDR2 (germline): ENHRY, SYGVKD. The CDR3 is made up of 15 amino acids. The CDR3 loop is CAIRGGTGEGQPQHF. The CDR3 DNA follows: TGTGCCATCAGGGGCGGGACAGGGGAAGGTCAGCCCCAGCATTTT.

This chain joins TRBV12-3 or TRBV12-4 and TRBJ1-6, with D maybe TRBD1 (6 bases). This CDR3 comprises 14 residues. The V end lost 1 base, the J end lost 8 bases, and 9 bases lay between the germline ends. CDR3: CASSLERGYSPLHF. CDR3 coding DNA: TGTGCCAGCAGTTTAGAAAGGGGGTATTCACCCCTCCACTTT.

This clonotype was seen only a few times. V is TRBV6-2 or TRBV6-3 and J is TRBJ2-1; D may correspond to TRBD1 or TRBD2 (5 bases each). The CDR3 consists of 13 residues. V lost 4 bases and J 7 bases, leaving 11 bases between the germline ends. From germline, CDR1 is MNHEY and CDR2 SVGEGT. The CDR3 bases are TGTGCCAGCAGTTCAGGGAGTATAAATGAGCAGTTCTTC. Protein sequence: CASSSGSINEQFF.

The chain couples TRBV16 to TRBJ1-1; D remains ambiguous. Germline assignment: CDR1 KGHSY and CDR2 FQNENV. The CDR3 spans 12 residues. The ends were cut back, 3 bases at V and 8 bases at J, with 10 bases in the middle. CDR3 residues: CASSQFLREAFF. The CDR3 bases are TGTGCCAGCAGCCAGTTTCTCCGGGAAGCTTTCTTT.

CDR3: CASSPGLADEKLFF. CDR3 in DNA: TGTGCCAGCAGCCCCGGCCTGGCGGATGAAAAACTGTTTTTT. The chain has TRBV3-1 and TRBJ1-4; D uncertain. Per germline, CDR1 LGHDT and CDR2 YNNKEL (reference sequence). The V end lost 4 bases, the J end lost 6 bases, and 12 bases lay between the germline ends. The CDR3 has 14 residues. Full variable domain (rest looked up from reference TRBV3-1 and TRBJ1-4): DTAVSQTPKYLVTQMGNDKSIKCEQNLGHDTMYWYKQDSKKFLKIMFSYNNKELIINETVPNRFSPKSPDKAHLNLHINSLELGDSAVYFCASSPGLADEKLFFGSGTQLSVL.

The rearrangement links TRBV6-2 or TRBV6-3 to TRBJ2-5; 8 bases match TRBD1. The V segment lost 3 bases and the J segment 3 bases; nucleotides outside the gene matches: 9. The germline V gene has CDR1 MNHEY and CDR2 SVGEGT. CDR3 size: 16 residues. The DNA of the CDR3 is TGTGCCAGCAGTTATGGAAACAGGGGGACAGAAGAGACCCAGTACTTC. Translating gives CASSYGNRGTEETQYF.

CDR3 in amino acids: CASRPGQGLNIQYF. The CDR3 region has the DNA TGTGCCAGCAGACCGGGACAGGGCTTAAACATTCAGTACTTC. The J gene is TRBJ2-4, the V gene TRBV6-1; TRBD1 aligns across 9 bases. Germline V lookup: CDR1 MNHNS, CDR2 SASEGT. The CDR3 runs to 14 residues. With V trimmed by 6 bases and J by 6 bases, 6 bases remained unmatched.

This chain joins TRBV6-1 and TRBJ1-1; possibly TRBD1 for D (5 bases). With 6 bases removed from V and 4 bases from J, the gap between germline ends came to 15 bases. The CDR3 spans 14 residues. The germline gives CDR1 MNHNS, CDR2 SASEGT. CDR3 amino acids: CASRSGMGGTEAFF. CDR3 nucleotide sequence: TGTGCCAGCAGGTCCGGGATGGGGGGCACTGAAGCTTTCTTT.

V is TRBV4-1 and J is TRBJ1-5; the match to TRBD1 covers 7 bases. Germline CDR1 and CDR2: MGHRA and YSYEKL. The CDR3 contains 15 residues. V lost 1 base, J lost 4 bases, and 4 bases stayed unmatched. This CDR3 reads CASSQGRGWNQPQHF. The CDR3 coding sequence is TGCGCCAGCAGCCAAGGCAGGGGGTGGAATCAGCCCCAGCATTTT.

The V gene is TRBV29-1, the J gene TRBJ2-3, with 9 bases that match TRBD2. The V and J ends lost 7 bases and 4 bases, in that order; junction bases with no gene match: 6. Germline lookup yields CDR1 SQVTM and CDR2 ANQGSEA. The CDR3 loop spans 13 amino acids. The CDR3 is CSAIAGAADTQYF. In nucleotides, the CDR3 is TGCAGCGCCATAGCGGGAGCGGCAGATACGCAGTATTTT.

This chain joins TRBV4-1 and TRBJ1-1; 7 nucleotides align to TRBD1. Trimming at V came to 3 bases and at J to 4 bases, leaving 8 bases not matched to a gene. Germline V gives CDR1 MGHRA, CDR2 YSYEKL. The CDR3 totals 15 residues. The CDR3 DNA is TGCGCCAGCAGCCAGGCTCGACAGGGTTTCACTGAAGCTTTCTTT. Its protein is CASSQARQGFTEAFF.

This clonotype has a single count. The chain couples TRBV5-1 to TRBJ1-4; weak D call: TRBD1 (5 bases). CDR1 is SGHRS and CDR2 is YFSETQ in the germline V gene. The V gene lost 4 bases and the J gene lost 6 bases, with 22 bases spanning the gap. This CDR3 contains 17 residues. CDR3 coding DNA: TGCGCCAGCAGCCCGTGGTCAGGGTTGAGTCCGGATGAAAAACTGTTTTTT. This encodes CASSPWSGLSPDEKLFF.

The chain uses TRBV11-2 and TRBJ2-5; D possibly corresponds to TRBD2 (6 bases). The V gene lost 7 bases and the J gene lost 5 bases, with 20 bases spanning the gap. The CDR3 runs 15 residues. Germline values: CDR1 SGHAT, CDR2 FQNNGV. The CDR3 region has the DNA TGTGCCAGCATCGAAGAGGGCCGGAGGGCCGAGACCCAGTACTTC. Its translation: CASIEEGRRAETQYF.

The rearrangement links TRBV7-2 to TRBJ2-3; D is uncertain. The CDR3 is 10 residues long. V was trimmed by 5 bases and J by 9 bases, leaving 6 bases between them. The V gene's germline CDR1 is SGHTA and CDR2 FQGNSA. CDR3 in DNA: TGTGCCAGCAGCCCGGAGACGCAGTATTTT. It specifies CASSPETQYF. Full variable domain (rest looked up from reference TRBV7-2 and TRBJ2-3): GAGVSQSPSNKVTEKGKDVELRCDPISGHTALYWYRQSLGQGLEFLIYFQGNSAPDKSGLPSDRFSAERTGGSVSTLTIQRTQQEDSAVYLCASSPETQYFGPGTRLTVL.

The rearrangement joins TRBV7-8 to TRBJ1-3, with 7 bases identical to TRBD1. Germline V gene data show CDR1 as SGHVS and CDR2 as FQNEAQ. The CDR3 contains 16 residues. With V trimmed by 3 bases and J by 3 bases, 8 bases remained unmatched. The CDR3 region has the DNA TGTGCCAGCAGCTTCCCCCGGACAGGAAGTGGAAACACCATATATTTT. As protein: CASSFPRTGSGNTIYF.

The chain is built from TRBV2 and TRBJ1-1; TRBD1 agrees at 7 bases. Germline assignment: CDR1 SNHLY and CDR2 FYNNEI. This CDR3 region has 14 residues. V trimming: 3 bases; J trimming: 0 bases; junction bases outside the gene matches: 1. CDR3 nucleotide sequence: TGTGCCAGCAGTGAGGGACAGTTGAACACTGAAGCTTTCTTT. Protein product: CASSEGQLNTEAFF.

The chain recombines TRBV6-5 with TRBJ2-7; the match to TRBD1 covers 8 bases. The length of the CDR3 is 12 residues. V dropped 2 bases and J dropped 9; count of bases not matched to a gene: 3. Per the germline V gene, CDR1 is MNHEY and CDR2 is SVGAGI. The CDR3 bases are TGTGCCAGCAGTTACCTCGGACAGGGGCAGTACTTC. Protein sequence: CASSYLGQGQYF.

The chain carries TRBV3-1 and TRBJ2-5; maybe TRBD1 (6 bases). Germline-derived CDR1 and CDR2 are LGHDT and YNNKEL (reference sequence). V was pared by 3 bases and J by 5 bases, with 19 bases between. This CDR3 spans 16 amino acids. DNA of the CDR3: TGTGCCAGCAGCCACCGTAGGGGGAAGGGTAAGGAGACCCAGTACTTC. Translation: CASSHRRGKGKETQYF.

The chain links TRBV10-3 to TRBJ1-1; D may be TRBD1 (5 bases). CDR1 and CDR2 (germline): ENHRY, SYGVKD. The V gene lost 5 bases and the J gene lost 2 bases, with 12 bases spanning the gap. The CDR3 extends over 14 amino acids. The DNA for the CDR3 is TGTGCCATCAGTTTTGGAGGGGCTAACACTGAAGCTTTCTTT. Translation: CAISFGGANTEAFF.

The chain recombines TRBV6-5 with TRBJ2-7, with a tentative D call TRBD1 (5 bases). Trimming pared 4 bases from V and 5 bases from J, leaving 9 bases between. From germline, CDR1 is MNHEY and CDR2 SVGAGI. This CDR3 region has 12 residues. This CDR3 is CASSSGFDEQYF. CDR3 DNA sequence: TGTGCCAGCAGTTCAGGGTTCGACGAGCAGTACTTC.

This clonotype was counted between two and nine times. The J gene is TRBJ2-7, the V gene TRBV6-5; no definite D call. Looked up from germline, CDR1 is MNHEY and CDR2 is SVGAGI. CDR3 length: 13 amino acids. The ends were cut back, 2 bases at V and 1 base at J, with 6 bases in the middle. The chain's CDR3 is CASSYSPSYEQYF. CDR3 DNA: TGTGCCAGCAGTTACAGCCCATCCTACGAGCAGTACTTC.

This chain connects TRBV3-1 to TRBJ2-1; possibly TRBD1 for D (5 bases). The V and J ends lost 8 bases and 9 bases respectively, with 11 bases between them. CDR1 and CDR2 (germline): LGHDT, YNNKEL (reference sequence). The CDR3 is 11 residues long. CDR3 protein: CASGIRGEQFF. DNA for the CDR3: TGTGCCAGCGGGATAAGGGGTGAGCAGTTCTTC.

The chain has TRBV27 and TRBJ2-7, with D perhaps TRBD1 (5 bases). The CDR3 runs 14 residues. The V gene lost 0 bases and the J gene lost 1 base, with 7 bases spanning the gap. Germline CDR1 and CDR2: MNHEY and SMNVEV (reference sequence). CDR3 sequence reads: CASSLSGRSYEQYF. CDR3 DNA sequence: TGTGCCAGCAGTTTATCGGGGCGGTCCTACGAGCAGTACTTC.